Shown below are 19 T cell receptor beta chains from a single sample sequenced in a study of CD8 T cells in Susac syndrome. RNA, at about 0.5 to 1 ug, was reverse transcribed with random hexamers. TCRdb recomputed calls from the immunoSEQ multiplex PCR reads with MiXCR, one row per CDR3 protein. There are roughly 120,000 distinct CDR3 sequences in the sample; more than 85% occur only once, and roughly 0.32% lies in the top ten. The source material was CD8+ T cells from PBMCs. The receptors shown here come from a human donor with multiple sclerosis.

This chain uses TRBV29-1 with TRBJ2-1; D gene ambiguous. Germline CDR1 reads SQVTM; CDR2 reads ANQGSEA. Trimming stripped 3 bases from V and 3 bases from J, with 6 bases between. CDR3 length: 12 residues. The CDR3 DNA reads TGCAGCGTTGAGTTGGTCTACAATGAGCAGTTCTTC. Translated: CSVELVYNEQFF.

This clonotype was seen once. CDR3 in amino acids: CASSLASGTSGYEQYF. For the CDR3, the DNA is TGTGCCAGCAGTTTGGCCTCCGGGACTAGCGGGTACGAGCAGTACTTC. The chain employs TRBV27 and TRBJ2-7, with 12 nucleotides matching TRBD2. Trimming cost V 3 bases and J 4 bases; bases outside gene matches: 7. The CDR3 runs 16 residues. Germline CDR1 and CDR2: MNHEY and SMNVEV (reference sequence).

The chain couples TRBV21-1 to TRBJ2-2. TRBV21-1 is listed as a pseudogene. There are 13 residues in the CDR3. CDR3 nucleotide sequence: TGTGCCAGCAGACGACAGAACACCGGGGAGCTGTTTTTT. Encoded protein: CASRRQNTGELFF.

This chain connects TRBV9 to TRBJ1-2; 8 bases match TRBD1. CDR1 and CDR2 from the germline V gene are SGDLS and YYNGEE. V shed 0 bases and J 7 bases; nucleotides not matched to a gene: 8. The CDR3 runs to 15 residues. The CDR3 is CASSVAGQGASGYTF. The CDR3 DNA is TGTGCCAGCAGCGTAGCCGGCCAGGGGGCGAGTGGCTACACCTTC.

J is TRBJ2-4 and V is TRBV7-9; D may be TRBD2 (6 bases). Germline CDR1 reads SEHNR; CDR2 reads FQNEAQ (reference sequence). This CDR3 region has 18 residues. V was cut by 4 bases and J by 1 base, with 20 bases left in between. CDR3 sequence (DNA): TGTGCCAGCAGCTCAGAGGGACTTTACCCGGCGGCCAAAAACATTCAGTACTTC. Amino acids: CASSSEGLYPAAKNIQYF.

Details on this clonotype: Germline is not matched at one junction end, which may reflect a read error. The V and J genes are TRBV4-2 and TRBJ2-1, with no clear D. Germline assignment: CDR1 LGHNA and CDR2 YNFKEQ. The CDR3 covers 12 residues. CDR3 in amino acids: CASSQDPLVRVF. The CDR3, as DNA: TGTGCCAGCAGCCAAGATCCGCTCGTTCGGGTCTTC.

The chain is built from TRBV7-9 and TRBJ2-1; D is uncertain. Germline V gene sequence: CDR1 SEHNR, CDR2 FQNEAQ (reference sequence). V lost 2 bases and J 2 bases, leaving 13 bases between the germline ends. CDR3 size: 16 residues. The CDR3 DNA sequence: TGTGCCAGCAGCTTACCGGCTCGCGGAGCCTACAATGAGCAGTTCTTC. The encoded protein is CASSLPARGAYNEQFF.

This chain uses TRBV4-1 with TRBJ2-3; D is perhaps TRBD2 (5 bases). Trimming left V 3 bases short and J 4 bases short, with 20 bases between. CDR1 and CDR2 from the germline V gene are MGHRA and YSYEKL. The CDR3 consists of 17 residues. The CDR3 region has the DNA TGCGCCAGCAGCCACCCCGGGTTACGGGGTGGGGCAGATACGCAGTATTTT. This translates into CASSHPGLRGGADTQYF.

V is TRBV7-8 and J is TRBJ2-2, with TRBD2 identical over 9 bases. The CDR3 is 17 residues long. J gave up 2 bases and V 0 bases, and 4 bases lay outside the gene matches. The V gene's germline CDR1 is SGHVS and CDR2 FQNEAQ. The DNA of the CDR3 is TGTGCCAGCAGCTTAGCGGCTAGCGGGGTCAACACCGGGGAGCTGTTTTTT. As protein: CASSLAASGVNTGELFF.

The rearrangement joins TRBV27 to TRBJ2-7, with D unclear. The CDR3 spans 14 residues. The V gene lost 5 bases and the J gene lost 6 bases, with 17 bases spanning the gap. Per germline, CDR1 MNHEY and CDR2 SMNVEV (reference sequence). CDR3 sequence: CASSPTFLWGEQYV. The CDR3 DNA reads as TGTGCCAGCAGTCCAACTTTTTTGTGGGGCGAGCAGTACGTC.

The sample holds a few counts of this clonotype. The J gene is TRBJ1-2, the V gene TRBV7-9, with D maybe TRBD1 (6 bases). Germline CDR1 and CDR2: SEHNR and FQNEAQ (reference sequence). This CDR3 is 12 amino acids long. With 7 bases removed from V and 2 bases from J, the gap between germline ends came to 8 bases. The CDR3 DNA follows: TGTGCCAGCACCACAGGGAACTATGGCTACACCTTC. It translates to CASTTGNYGYTF.

The sample holds one count of this clonotype. The V call is TRBV6-5, the J call TRBJ2-5; TRBD1 aligns across 9 bases. The V and J ends lost 5 bases and 4 bases, in that order; junction bases with no gene match: 5. CDR3 length equals 14 residues. CDR1 and CDR2 (germline): MNHEY, SVGAGI. The chain's CDR3 is CASSGRQGGETQYF. In DNA, the CDR3 is TGTGCCAGCAGTGGTCGACAGGGGGGAGAGACCCAGTACTTC.

The chain uses TRBV9 and TRBJ2-7; maybe TRBD1 (6 bases). The CDR3 length is 17 residues. From germline, CDR1 is SGDLS and CDR2 YYNGEE. V dropped 3 bases and J dropped 0 bases, with 19 bases sitting between them. CDR3 residues: CASSGTSGTLSSYEQYF. In nucleotides, the CDR3 is TGTGCCAGCAGCGGAACGTCCGGGACACTCAGCTCCTACGAGCAGTACTTC.

The chain links TRBV13 to TRBJ2-3; perhaps TRBD2 as D (6 bases). Germline CDR1 and CDR2: PRHDT and FYEKMQ (reference sequence). The CDR3 spans 14 residues. V dropped 5 bases and J dropped 4 bases, with 13 bases sitting between them. The CDR3 region is CASSPTSRADTQYF. The CDR3 DNA follows: TGTGCCAGCAGCCCGACTAGTAGGGCAGATACGCAGTATTTT.

This chain uses TRBV27 with TRBJ2-3, with D hard to call. CDR3 length: 11 residues. Deletions cut 7 bases from V and 4 bases from J, with 6 bases between. Germline CDR1 and CDR2: MNHEY and SMNVEV (reference sequence). CDR3 in DNA: TGTGCCAGCAAGGTGGCAGATACGCAGTATTTT. It codes for CASKVADTQYF.

The rearrangement links TRBV29-1 to TRBJ1-2, with 9 positions matching TRBD1. The CDR3 consists of 13 residues. CDR1 and CDR2 from the germline V gene are SQVTM and ANQGSEA. The junction had 2 bases not matched to a gene; V was cut back by 0 bases and J by 6 bases. DNA of the CDR3: TGCAGCGTTGAAGAACAGGGGGCTCATGGCTACACCTTC. This translates into CSVEEQGAHGYTF.

J is TRBJ2-1 and V is TRBV5-1; no firm D call. Trimming took off 0 bases at V and 12 bases at J, with 16 bases between the two ends. The CDR3 is 14 amino acids. Germline V gives CDR1 SGHRS, CDR2 YFSETQ. The CDR3 nucleotides read TGCGCCAGCAGCTTGGCCTGGGCTCGCGTTGGGCAGTTCTTC. It codes for CASSLAWARVGQFF.

V is TRBV9 and J is TRBJ1-2, with TRBD1 identical over 7 bases. The V and J ends lost 3 bases and 2 bases, in that order; junction bases with no gene match: 4. This CDR3 comprises 14 residues. Germline V gene lookup returns CDR1 SGDLS and CDR2 YYNGEE. The CDR3 region is CASSAQTGNYGYTF. DNA for the CDR3: TGTGCCAGCAGCGCCCAGACAGGGAACTATGGCTACACCTTC.

This sequence joins TRBV4-2 and TRBJ2-4; 7 bases match TRBD2. The J segment lost 7 bases and the V segment lost 0 bases, leaving 6 bases of the junction unmatched. Germline CDR1 reads LGHNA; CDR2 reads YNFKEQ. The CDR3 is 15 amino acids. The CDR3 bases are TGTGCCAGCAGCCAAGAGGCGGGAGTGATGAACATTCAGTACTTC. Its protein product is CASSQEAGVMNIQYF.